This is a list of T cell receptor beta chains from one sample in a study of T cells after yellow fever vaccination. TCRdb itself ran the 5' RACE reads through MiXCR, one entry per CDR3 protein. The table shows about 310,000 distinct CDR3 sequences, with 3.6% occurring only once. Sequenced here: PBMCs, sampled on the day of the yellow fever booster vaccination. These receptors came from a man between 18 and 29 years old who received the YFV17D yellow fever vaccine. The CDR3 runs from the conserved cysteine through the conserved F or W. Each record gives: V gene, D gene, clone size, J gene, CDR3 DNA, CDR3 protein. D genes are given only for firm matches. Size is omitted from some rows. Given values are once, few, many or a class for expanded clones.

V gene: TRBV19; D gene: .; clone size: .; J gene: TRBJ2-4; CDR3 DNA: TGTGCCAGTAGTTCCAACTCCGTCGGGGGAGGCGTGTCGAACATTCAGTACTTC; CDR3 protein: CASSSNSVGGGVSNIQYF
V gene: TRBV20-1; D gene: .; clone size: few; J gene: TRBJ2-2; CDR3 DNA: TGCAGTGCTAGAGAGGGCGAGGGCGGGGAGCTGTTTTTT; CDR3 protein: CSAREGEGGELFF
V gene: TRBV4-3; D gene: .; clone size: many; J gene: TRBJ1-1; CDR3 DNA: TGCGCCAGCAAGGGGATCTCGAGCACTGAAGCTTTCTTT; CDR3 protein: CASKGISSTEAFF
V gene: TRBV4-1; D gene: .; clone size: few; J gene: TRBJ1-1; CDR3 DNA: TGCGCCAGCAGCCAAGATCGGGGGCGGCAGCCCTCCAGCACTGAAGCTTTCTTT; CDR3 protein: CASSQDRGRQPSSTEAFF
V gene: TRBV6-5; D gene: TRBD2; clone size: many; J gene: TRBJ2-7; CDR3 DNA: TGTGCCAGCAGTTACTCCGTGATGCGGGGGGCCTACGAGCAGTACTTC; CDR3 protein: CASSYSVMRGAYEQYF
V gene: TRBV6-1; D gene: TRBD1; clone size: .; J gene: TRBJ1-3; CDR3 DNA: TGTGCCAGCAGTGAATTTAGGGACAGAAGACGAGAAGACACCATATATTTT; CDR3 protein: CASSEFRDRRREDTIYF
V gene: TRBV4-3; D gene: .; clone size: many; J gene: TRBJ2-2; CDR3 DNA: TGCGCCAGCAGCCAACCCCAAGGATCCGGGGAGCTGTTTTTT; CDR3 protein: CASSQPQGSGELFF
V gene: TRBV4-1; D gene: .; clone size: many; J gene: TRBJ1-2; CDR3 DNA: TGCGCCAGCAGCCAAGCGTACCCGGACTACTATGGCTACACCTTC; CDR3 protein: CASSQAYPDYYGYTF
V gene: TRBV5-1; D gene: .; clone size: many; J gene: TRBJ2-5; CDR3 DNA: TGCGCCAGCAGCCGCGTTAGTGGAGAGACCCAGTACTTC; CDR3 protein: CASSRVSGETQYF
V gene: TRBV7-6; D gene: TRBD1; clone size: many; J gene: TRBJ2-1; CDR3 DNA: TGTGCCAGCAGATCTACCGGGACAGGGAATTCCAATGAGCAGTTCTTC; CDR3 protein: CASRSTGTGNSNEQFF